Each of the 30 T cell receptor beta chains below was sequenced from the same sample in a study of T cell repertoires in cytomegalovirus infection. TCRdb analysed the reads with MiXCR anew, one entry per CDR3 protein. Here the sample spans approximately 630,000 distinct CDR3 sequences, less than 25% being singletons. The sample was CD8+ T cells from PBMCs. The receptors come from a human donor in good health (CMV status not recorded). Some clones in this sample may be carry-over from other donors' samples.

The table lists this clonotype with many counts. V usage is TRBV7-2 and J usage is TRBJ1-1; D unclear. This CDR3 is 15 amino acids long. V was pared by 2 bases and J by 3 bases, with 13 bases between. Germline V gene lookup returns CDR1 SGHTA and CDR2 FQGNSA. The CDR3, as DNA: TGTGCCAGCAGCTTACCCTCGTTGGGATACACTGAAGCTTTCTTT. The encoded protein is CASSLPSLGYTEAFF.

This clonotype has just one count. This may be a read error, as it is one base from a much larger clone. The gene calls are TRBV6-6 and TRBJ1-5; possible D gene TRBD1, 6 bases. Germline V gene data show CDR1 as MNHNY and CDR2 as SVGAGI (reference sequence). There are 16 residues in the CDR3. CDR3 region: CASSYTPEGGVQPPHF. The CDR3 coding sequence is TGTGCCAGCAGTTATACCCCAGAGGGGGGCGTTCAGCCCCCGCATTTT.

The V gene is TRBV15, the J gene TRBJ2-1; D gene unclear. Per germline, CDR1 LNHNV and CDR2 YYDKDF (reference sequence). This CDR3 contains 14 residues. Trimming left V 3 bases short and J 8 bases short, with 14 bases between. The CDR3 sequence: CATSRDEPPDEQFF. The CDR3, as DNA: TGTGCCACCAGCAGGGATGAACCCCCCGATGAGCAGTTCTTC.

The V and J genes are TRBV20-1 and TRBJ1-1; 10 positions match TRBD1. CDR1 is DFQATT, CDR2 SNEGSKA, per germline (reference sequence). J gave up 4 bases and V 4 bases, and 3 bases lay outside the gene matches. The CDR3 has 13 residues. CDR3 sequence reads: CSAMDRGFTEAFF. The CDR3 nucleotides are TGCAGTGCTATGGACAGGGGGTTCACTGAAGCTTTCTTT.

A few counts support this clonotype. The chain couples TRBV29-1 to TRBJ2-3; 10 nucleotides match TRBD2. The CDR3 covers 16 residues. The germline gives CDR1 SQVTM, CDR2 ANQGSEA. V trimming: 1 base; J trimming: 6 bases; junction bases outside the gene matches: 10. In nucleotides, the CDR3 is TGCAGCGTTGAAGGGGTACTAGCGGGGACCCGCGATACGCAGTATTTT. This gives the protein CSVEGVLAGTRDTQYF.

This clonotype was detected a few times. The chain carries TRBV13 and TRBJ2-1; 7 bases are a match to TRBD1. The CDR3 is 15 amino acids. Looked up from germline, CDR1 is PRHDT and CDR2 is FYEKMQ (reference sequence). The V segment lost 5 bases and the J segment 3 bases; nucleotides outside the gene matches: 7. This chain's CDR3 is CASSARQGGYNEQFF. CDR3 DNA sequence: TGTGCCAGCAGCGCCCGACAGGGCGGCTACAATGAGCAGTTCTTC.

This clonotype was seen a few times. For the CDR3, the DNA is TGTGCCAGCAGTGTGGGAGCGGAGACCCAGTACTTC. This encodes CASSVGAETQYF. The gene calls are TRBV25-1 and TRBJ2-5; weak D call: TRBD2 (5 bases). Germline V gives CDR1 MGHDK, CDR2 SYGVNS. The ends were cut back, 4 bases at V and 5 bases at J, with 8 bases in the middle. The CDR3 has 12 residues.

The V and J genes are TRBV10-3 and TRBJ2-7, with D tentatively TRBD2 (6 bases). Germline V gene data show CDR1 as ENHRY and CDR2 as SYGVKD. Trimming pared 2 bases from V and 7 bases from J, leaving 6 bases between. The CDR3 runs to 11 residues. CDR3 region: CAISESGEQYV. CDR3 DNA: TGTGCCATCAGTGAGAGCGGGGAGCAGTACGTC.

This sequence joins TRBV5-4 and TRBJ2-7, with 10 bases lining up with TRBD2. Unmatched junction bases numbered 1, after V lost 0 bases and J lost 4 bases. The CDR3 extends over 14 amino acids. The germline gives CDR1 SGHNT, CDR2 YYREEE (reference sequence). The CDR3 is CASSLELAGYEQYF. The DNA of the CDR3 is TGTGCCAGCAGCTTGGAACTAGCGGGATACGAGCAGTACTTC.

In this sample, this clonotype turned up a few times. CDR3 residues: CASSPGYARGYTF. The CDR3 bases are TGTGCCAGCAGCCCGGGGTACGCCAGAGGCTACACCTTC. The gene calls are TRBV7-3 and TRBJ1-2; no reliable D call. Trimming pared 5 bases from V and 8 bases from J, leaving 15 bases between. Germline CDR1 is SGHTA and CDR2 is FQGTGA. The CDR3 is 13 amino acids.

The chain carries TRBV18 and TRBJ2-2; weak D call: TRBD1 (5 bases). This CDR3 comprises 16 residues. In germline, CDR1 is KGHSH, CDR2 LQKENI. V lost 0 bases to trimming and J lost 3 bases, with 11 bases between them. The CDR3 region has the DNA TGTGCCAGCTCACCACCGTGGGGCAGGGACACCGGGGAGCTGTTTTTT. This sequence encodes CASSPPWGRDTGELFF.

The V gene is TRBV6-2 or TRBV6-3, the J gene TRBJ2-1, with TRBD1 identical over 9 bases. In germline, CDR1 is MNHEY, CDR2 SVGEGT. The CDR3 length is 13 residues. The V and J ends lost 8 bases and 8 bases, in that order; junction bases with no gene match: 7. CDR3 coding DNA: TGTGCCAGCTGTGGACAGGGGTTAGATGAGCAGTTCTTC. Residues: CASCGQGLDEQFF.

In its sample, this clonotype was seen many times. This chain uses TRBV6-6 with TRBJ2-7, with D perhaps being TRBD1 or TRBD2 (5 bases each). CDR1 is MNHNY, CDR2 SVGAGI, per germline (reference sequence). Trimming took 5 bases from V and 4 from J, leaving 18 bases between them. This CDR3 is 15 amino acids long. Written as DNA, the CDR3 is TGTGCCAGCAGTCAACCGGGACCGTACGCTTACGAGCAGTACTTC. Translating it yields CASSQPGPYAYEQYF.

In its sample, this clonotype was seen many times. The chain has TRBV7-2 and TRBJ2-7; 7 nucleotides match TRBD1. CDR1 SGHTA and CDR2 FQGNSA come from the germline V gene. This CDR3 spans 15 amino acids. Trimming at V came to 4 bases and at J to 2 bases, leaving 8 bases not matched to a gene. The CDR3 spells CASSSPGQLPYEQYF. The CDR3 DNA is TGTGCCAGCAGCTCCCCGGGACAGCTCCCCTACGAGCAGTACTTC.

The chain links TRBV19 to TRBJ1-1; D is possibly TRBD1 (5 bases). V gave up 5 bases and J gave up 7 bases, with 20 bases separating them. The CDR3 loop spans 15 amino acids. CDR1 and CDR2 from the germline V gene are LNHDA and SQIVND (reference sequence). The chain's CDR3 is CASSPPAGNSFEAFF. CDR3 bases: TGTGCCAGTAGTCCCCCCGCAGGGAACTCGTTTGAAGCTTTCTTT.

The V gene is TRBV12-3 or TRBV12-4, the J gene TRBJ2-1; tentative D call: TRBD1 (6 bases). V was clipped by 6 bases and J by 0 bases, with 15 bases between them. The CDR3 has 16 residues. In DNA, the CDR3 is TGTGCCAGCAGCAGGGGACATCCGAGCTCCTACAATGAGCAGTTCTTC. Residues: CASSRGHPSSYNEQFF.

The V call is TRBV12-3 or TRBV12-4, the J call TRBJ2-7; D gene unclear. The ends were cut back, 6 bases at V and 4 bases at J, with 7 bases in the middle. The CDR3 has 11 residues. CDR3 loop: CASSVFYEQYF. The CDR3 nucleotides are TGTGCCAGCAGCGTATTTTACGAGCAGTACTTC.

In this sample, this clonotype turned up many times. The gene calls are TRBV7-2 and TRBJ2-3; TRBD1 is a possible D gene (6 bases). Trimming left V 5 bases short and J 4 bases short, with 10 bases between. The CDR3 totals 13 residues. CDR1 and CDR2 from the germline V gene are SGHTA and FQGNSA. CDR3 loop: CASSPDSADTQYF. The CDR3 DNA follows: TGTGCCAGCAGCCCGGACAGCGCAGATACGCAGTATTTT.

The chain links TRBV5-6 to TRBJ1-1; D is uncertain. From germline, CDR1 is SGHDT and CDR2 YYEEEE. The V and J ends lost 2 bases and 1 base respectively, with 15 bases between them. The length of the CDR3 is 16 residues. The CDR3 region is CASSLRGMGSNTEAFF. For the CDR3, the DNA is TGTGCCAGCAGCTTACGGGGTATGGGCTCGAACACTGAAGCTTTCTTT.

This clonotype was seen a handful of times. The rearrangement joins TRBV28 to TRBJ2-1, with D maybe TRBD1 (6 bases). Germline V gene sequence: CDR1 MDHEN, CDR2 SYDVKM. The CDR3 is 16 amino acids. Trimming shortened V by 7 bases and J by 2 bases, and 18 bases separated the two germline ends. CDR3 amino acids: CASNSLGAQTYNEQFF. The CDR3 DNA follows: TGTGCCAGCAATTCCTTGGGGGCGCAAACCTACAATGAGCAGTTCTTC.

The CDR3 DNA sequence: TGCGCCAGCAGCCAACTAGCGGAAAGCTCCTACAATGAGCAGTTCTTC. Translating gives CASSQLAESSYNEQFF. The gene calls are TRBV4-1 and TRBJ2-1; TRBD2 aligns across 7 bases. The CDR3 has 16 residues. The germline V gene encodes CDR1 MGHRA and CDR2 YSYEKL. The trim removed 2 bases at V and 0 bases at J, leaving 4 bases unmatched.

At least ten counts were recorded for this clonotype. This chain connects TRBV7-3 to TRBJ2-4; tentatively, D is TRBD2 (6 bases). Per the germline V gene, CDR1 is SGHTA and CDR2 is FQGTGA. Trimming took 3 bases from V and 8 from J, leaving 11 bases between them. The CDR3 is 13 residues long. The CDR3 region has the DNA TGTGCCAGCAGCTTCTTCGGAGGGGACATTCAGTACTTC. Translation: CASSFFGGDIQYF. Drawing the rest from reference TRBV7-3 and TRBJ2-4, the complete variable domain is GAGVSQTPSNKVTEKGKYVELRCDPISGHTALYWYRQSLGQGPEFLIYFQGTGAADDSGLPNDRFFAVRPEGSVSTLKIQRTERGDSAVYLCASSFFGGDIQYFGAGTRLSVL.

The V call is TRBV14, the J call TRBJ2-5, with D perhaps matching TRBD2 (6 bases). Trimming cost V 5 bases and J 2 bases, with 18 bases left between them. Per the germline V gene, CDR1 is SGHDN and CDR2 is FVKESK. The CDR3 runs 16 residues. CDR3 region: CASSLSLGLLQETQYF. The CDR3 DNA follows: TGTGCCAGCAGCTTATCACTGGGACTGCTGCAAGAGACCCAGTACTTC.

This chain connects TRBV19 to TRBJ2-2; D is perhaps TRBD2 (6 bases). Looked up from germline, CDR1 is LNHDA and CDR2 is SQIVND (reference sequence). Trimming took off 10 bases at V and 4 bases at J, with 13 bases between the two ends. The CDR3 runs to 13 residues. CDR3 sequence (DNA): TGTGCCACCTCCCGGGGAGGCACCGGGGAGCTGTTTTTT. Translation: CATSRGGTGELFF.

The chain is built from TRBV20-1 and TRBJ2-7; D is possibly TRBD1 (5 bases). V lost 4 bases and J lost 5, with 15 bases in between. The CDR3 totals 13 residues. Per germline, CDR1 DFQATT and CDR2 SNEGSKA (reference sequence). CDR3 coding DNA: TGCAGTGCTATTGAGACAGAGTACCACGAGCAGTACGTC. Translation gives CSAIETEYHEQYV.

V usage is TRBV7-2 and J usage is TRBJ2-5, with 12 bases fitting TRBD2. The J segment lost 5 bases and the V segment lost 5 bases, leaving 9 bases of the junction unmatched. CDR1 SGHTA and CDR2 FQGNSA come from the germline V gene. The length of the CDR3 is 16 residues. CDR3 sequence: CASSALYGTSGETQYF. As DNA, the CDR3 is TGTGCCAGCAGCGCCCTTTACGGGACTAGCGGGGAGACCCAGTACTTC.

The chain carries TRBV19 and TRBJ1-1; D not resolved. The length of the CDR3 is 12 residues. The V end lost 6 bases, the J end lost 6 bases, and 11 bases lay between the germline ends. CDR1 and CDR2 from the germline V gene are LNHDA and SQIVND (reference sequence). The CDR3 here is CASSPGSPEAFF. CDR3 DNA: TGTGCCAGTAGCCCGGGTTCCCCTGAAGCTTTCTTT.

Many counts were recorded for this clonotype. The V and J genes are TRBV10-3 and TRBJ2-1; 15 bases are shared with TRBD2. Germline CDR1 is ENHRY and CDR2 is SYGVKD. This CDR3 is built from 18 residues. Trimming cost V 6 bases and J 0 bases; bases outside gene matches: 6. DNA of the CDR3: TGTGCCATCAGGAGGACTAGCGGGGGGGCGAGCTCCTACAATGAGCAGTTCTTC. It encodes CAIRRTSGGASSYNEQFF.

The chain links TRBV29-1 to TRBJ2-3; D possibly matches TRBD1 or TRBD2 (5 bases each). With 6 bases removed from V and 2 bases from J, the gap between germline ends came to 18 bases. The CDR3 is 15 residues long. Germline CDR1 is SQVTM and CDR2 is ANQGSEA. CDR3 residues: CSVPTLEGNTDTQYF. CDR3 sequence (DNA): TGCAGCGTGCCCACCTTAGAGGGGAACACAGATACGCAGTATTTT.

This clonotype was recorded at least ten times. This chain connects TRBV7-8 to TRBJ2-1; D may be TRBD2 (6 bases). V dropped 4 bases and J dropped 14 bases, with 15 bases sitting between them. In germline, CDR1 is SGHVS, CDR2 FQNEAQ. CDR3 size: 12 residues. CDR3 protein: CASSSGDGGEFF. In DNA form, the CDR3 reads TGTGCCAGCAGCTCTGGGGACGGGGGAGAGTTCTTC.